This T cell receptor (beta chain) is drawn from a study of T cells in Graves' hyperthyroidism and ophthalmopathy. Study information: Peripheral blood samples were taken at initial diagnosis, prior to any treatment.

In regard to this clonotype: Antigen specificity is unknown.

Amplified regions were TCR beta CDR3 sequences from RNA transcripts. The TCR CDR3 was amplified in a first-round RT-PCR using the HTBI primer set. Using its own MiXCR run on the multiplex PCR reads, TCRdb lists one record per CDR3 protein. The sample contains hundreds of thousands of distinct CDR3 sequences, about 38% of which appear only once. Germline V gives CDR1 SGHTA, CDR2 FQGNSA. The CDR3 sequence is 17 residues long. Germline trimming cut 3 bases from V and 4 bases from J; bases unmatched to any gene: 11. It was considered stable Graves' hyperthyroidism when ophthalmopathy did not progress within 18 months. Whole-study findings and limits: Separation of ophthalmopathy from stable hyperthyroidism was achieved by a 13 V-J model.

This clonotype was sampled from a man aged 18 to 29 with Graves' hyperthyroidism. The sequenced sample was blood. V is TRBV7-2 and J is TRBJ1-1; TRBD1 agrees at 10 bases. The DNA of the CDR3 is TGTGCCAGCAGCTTGGAGGGGGACAGGGGCTGGCTCACTGAAGCTTTCTTT. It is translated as CASSLEGDRGWLTEAFF.